Following are 30 T cell receptor beta chains from one sample sequenced in a study of cytomegalovirus exposure and HLA in healthy donors. The study ran its PCR with 60 Vbeta and 13 Jbeta primers. Sequenced by immunoSEQ multiplex PCR; TCRdb stores in-frame clones only, minus some. The sample contains roughly 150,000 clones, 60% to 80% of which appear only once. Sequencing was done on a sample of PBMCs. The receptor set was obtained from a man aged 25-45 years in good health and CMV-seronegative.

The chain combines TRBV9 with TRBJ1-1; tentative D call: TRBD1 (5 bases). This CDR3 is 15 amino acids long. Trimming removed 0 bases from V and 0 bases from J, with 9 bases in between. CDR1 SGDLS and CDR2 YYNGEE come from the germline V gene. The CDR3 region has the DNA TGTGCCAGCAGCGTAGGGGCAGGGTTGAACACTGAAGCTTTCTTT. Translated, it gives CASSVGAGLNTEAFF.

The rearrangement joins TRBV6-1 to TRBJ2-5; 9 positions match TRBD2. CDR3 length equals 14 residues. Germline assignment: CDR1 MNHNS and CDR2 SASEGT. The V and J ends lost 10 bases and 5 bases, in that order; junction bases with no gene match: 11. The DNA of the CDR3 is TGTGCCACCAAGCGGGAGGAGGCTACGGAGACCCAGTACTTC. The encoded protein is CATKREEATETQYF.

J is TRBJ1-2 and V is TRBV5-6; D might be TRBD1 (6 bases). Germline V CDR1 and CDR2: SGHDT, YYEEEE. This CDR3 has 14 residues. The V gene lost 0 bases and the J gene lost 4 bases, with 10 bases spanning the gap. DNA for the CDR3: TGTGCCAGCAGCTTGGTCAGGGGCAGCTATGGCTACACCTTC. Translated: CASSLVRGSYGYTF.

This rearrangement joins TRBV10-3 to TRBJ2-7, with 10 bases identical to TRBD2. Trimming removed 0 bases from V and 0 bases from J; junction bases left unmatched: 5. The CDR3 spans 17 residues. Germline V lookup: CDR1 ENHRY, CDR2 SYGVKD. The CDR3 region is CAISESLAGESSYEQYF. As DNA, the CDR3 is TGTGCCATCAGTGAGTCGCTAGCGGGGGAAAGCTCCTACGAGCAGTACTTC.

The gene calls are TRBV7-8 and TRBJ1-4, with D tentatively TRBD1 (5 bases). This CDR3 is 15 amino acids long. Germline CDR1 and CDR2: SGHVS and FQNEAQ. The germline V and J ends were trimmed by 3 bases and 4 bases, with 12 bases remaining between them. DNA for the CDR3: TGTGCCAGCAGCTTGGCGGGGGGTTTTAATGAAAAACTGTTTTTT. Translation gives CASSLAGGFNEKLFF.

The chain carries TRBV4-1 and TRBJ2-7; 8 bases fit TRBD2. CDR3 length: 17 residues. The V gene end was trimmed by 4 bases and the J gene end by 1 base; junction bases not matched to a gene: 12. Germline V gene lookup returns CDR1 MGHRA and CDR2 YSYEKL. CDR3 sequence (DNA): TGCGCCAGCAGCCTCGGGGGGGGAAGCGGCGCATCCTACGAGCAGTACTTC. Residues: CASSLGGGSGASYEQYF.

V gene TRBV19 combines with J gene TRBJ2-5; 8 bases are a match to TRBD1. Germline V gives CDR1 LNHDA, CDR2 SQIVND (reference sequence). The V segment lost 5 bases and the J segment 1 base; nucleotides outside the gene matches: 6. The CDR3 has 15 amino acids. CDR3 coding DNA: TGTGCCAGTAGTGCTCACGGGACAGGCCAAGAGACCCAGTACTTC. This translates into CASSAHGTGQETQYF.

The chain recombines TRBV2 with TRBJ2-7; D perhaps matches TRBD2 (6 bases). Germline V gene sequence: CDR1 SNHLY, CDR2 FYNNEI. This CDR3 has 15 amino acids. Trimming took off 4 bases at V and 6 bases at J, with 19 bases between the two ends. The CDR3 region is CASSGAPRLDGEQYF. The CDR3 DNA sequence: TGTGCCAGCAGTGGAGCCCCCCGACTAGACGGCGAGCAGTACTTC. Using reference TRBV2 and TRBJ2-7 for the parts outside the CDR3, the full variable domain is EPEVTQTPSHQVTQMGQEVILRCVPISNHLYFYWYRQILGQKVEFLVSFYNNEISEKSEIFDDQFSVERPDGSNFTLKIRSTKLEDSAMYFCASSGAPRLDGEQYFGPGTRLTVT.

The chain has TRBV2 and TRBJ2-1, with 11 bases lining up with TRBD2. V lost 7 bases and J lost 1; bases outside the gene matches: 18. This CDR3 contains 20 residues. In germline, CDR1 is SNHLY, CDR2 FYNNEI. For the CDR3, the DNA is TGTGCCAGCAACCTGGCCGGTGGACTAGCGGGCCTAATTTCCTACAATGAGCAGTTCTTC. It codes for CASNLAGGLAGLISYNEQFF.

The chain carries TRBV9 and TRBJ2-5; 8 bases agree with TRBD1. V trimming: 0 bases; J trimming: 5 bases; junction bases outside the gene matches: 6. CDR3 length: 15 residues. Looked up from germline, CDR1 is SGDLS and CDR2 is YYNGEE. DNA for the CDR3: TGTGCCAGCAGCGTAGCAGGACAGGGCGGGGAGACCCAGTACTTC. This encodes CASSVAGQGGETQYF.

The chain links TRBV10-3 to TRBJ1-5; 7 bases map to TRBD1. The CDR3 is 14 amino acids. V shed 6 bases, J shed 0 bases, and the junction held 2 bases outside the gene matches. In germline, CDR1 is ENHRY, CDR2 SYGVKD. The CDR3 DNA sequence: TGTGCCATCAGGGGGACAGATAGCAATCAGCCCCAGCATTTT. Its translation is CAIRGTDSNQPQHF.

This rearrangement joins TRBV7-3 to TRBJ2-1, with unresolved D. CDR3 length: 15 amino acids. Germline lookup yields CDR1 SGHTA and CDR2 FQGTGA. Deletions cut 1 base from V and 4 bases from J, with 11 bases between. In DNA form, the CDR3 reads TGTGCCAGCAGCTTAAGCGGAAATAAGTACAATGAGCAGTTCTTC. It encodes CASSLSGNKYNEQFF.

The J gene is TRBJ2-7, the V gene TRBV6-1; 8 nucleotides match TRBD2. V was clipped by 6 bases and J by 4 bases; unmatched bases: 11. Germline V gene sequence: CDR1 MNHNS, CDR2 SASEGT. The CDR3 has 15 amino acids. The CDR3 DNA follows: TGTGCCAGCAGCCCCCGGGGAGCGGGAGAATACGAGCAGTACTTC. It is translated as CASSPRGAGEYEQYF.

V is TRBV5-1 and J is TRBJ2-2; TRBD2 matches at 7 bases. Unmatched junction bases numbered 0, after V lost 1 base and J lost 0 bases. Germline assignment: CDR1 SGHRS and CDR2 YFSETQ. The CDR3 consists of 15 residues. The CDR3 region is CASSLSGTNTGELFF. The CDR3 DNA is TGCGCCAGCAGCTTGAGCGGGACGAACACCGGGGAGCTGTTTTTT.

This sequence joins TRBV19 and TRBJ2-7; the match to TRBD2 covers 7 bases. CDR1 is LNHDA, CDR2 SQIVND, per germline (reference sequence). The CDR3 totals 15 residues. V trimming: 0 bases; J trimming: 7 bases; junction bases outside the gene matches: 9. The CDR3, as DNA: TGTGCCAGTAGTATAGAGGGAGGGGTACGTACGGAGCAGTACTTC. Translated: CASSIEGGVRTEQYF.

This clone was picked up one time. The V call is TRBV7-6, the J call TRBJ2-3; D gene uncertain. In germline, CDR1 is SGHVS, CDR2 FNYEAQ. The V end lost 0 bases, the J end lost 3 bases, and 4 bases lay between the germline ends. CDR3 size: 13 residues. Here the CDR3 DNA reads TGTGCCAGCAGCTTAGCGTTAACAGATACGCAGTATTTT. Translating gives CASSLALTDTQYF.

This clone appeared a single time. V and J are TRBV28 and TRBJ2-1; 8 nucleotides line up with TRBD2. CDR3 length: 15 amino acids. With 5 bases clipped from V and 6 bases from J, the junction kept 9 bases outside the gene matches. Germline assignment: CDR1 MDHEN and CDR2 SYDVKM. CDR3 in DNA: TGTGCCAGCAGTATGGGGGGACTAGGTTCCAATGAGCAGTTCTTC. Translated: CASSMGGLGSNEQFF.

CDR3 residues: CASRFQGVRDTEAFF. In nucleotides, the CDR3 is TGTGCCAGCAGATTTCAGGGGGTAAGGGACACTGAAGCTTTCTTT. This chain links TRBV2 with TRBJ1-1, with 7 nucleotides matching TRBD1. V was clipped by 6 bases and J by 3 bases; unmatched bases: 10. Germline lookup yields CDR1 SNHLY and CDR2 FYNNEI. This CDR3 comprises 15 residues.

V is TRBV6-6 and J is TRBJ2-5; weak D call: TRBD2 (5 bases). Germline CDR1 MNHNY, CDR2 SVGAGI (reference sequence). Trimming took off 6 bases at V and 1 base at J, with 15 bases between the two ends. The CDR3 has 15 residues. The CDR3 loop reads CASREWRRSQETQYF. The CDR3 DNA reads as TGTGCCAGCAGGGAATGGAGGAGAAGCCAAGAGACCCAGTACTTC.

This chain uses TRBV6-4 with TRBJ1-1; the D is unclear. This CDR3 region has 15 residues. Germline CDR1 reads MRHNA; CDR2 reads SNTAGT. With 2 bases removed from V and 1 base from J, the gap between germline ends came to 11 bases. For the CDR3, the DNA is TGTGCCAGCAGTGACGGGGAGGCAGGGAACACTGAAGCTTTCTTT. Its protein product is CASSDGEAGNTEAFF.

CDR3 region: CASSAPTSGSAYEQYF. In nucleotides, the CDR3 is TGTGCCAGCAGTGCCCCGACTAGCGGGAGTGCCTACGAGCAGTACTTC. The chain employs TRBV28 and TRBJ2-7, with 12 bases matching TRBD2. Trimming took 5 bases from V and 2 from J; bases not matched to a gene: 7. In germline, CDR1 is MDHEN, CDR2 SYDVKM. The CDR3 loop spans 16 amino acids.

This clone has only a few counts. The rearrangement links TRBV9 to TRBJ2-3; no clear D gene. Deletions cut 3 bases from V and 6 bases from J, with 11 bases between. Germline assignment: CDR1 SGDLS and CDR2 YYNGEE. The CDR3 is 13 amino acids. CDR3 bases: TGTGCCAGCAGCGCGGCGGTTGGGGATACGCAGTATTTT. Protein sequence: CASSAAVGDTQYF.

This clone was detected only once. The chain uses TRBV4-1 and TRBJ1-1; D might be TRBD1 (5 bases). V was cut by 1 base and J by 7 bases, with 13 bases left in between. The CDR3 spans 14 residues. From germline, CDR1 is MGHRA and CDR2 YSYEKL. The CDR3 here is CASSQARTQGEAFF. DNA of the CDR3: TGCGCCAGCAGCCAAGCCCGGACACAAGGTGAAGCTTTCTTT.

J is TRBJ2-7 and V is TRBV19; TRBD2 matches 11 bases. The trim removed 1 base at V and 4 bases at J, leaving 6 bases unmatched. The length of the CDR3 is 16 residues. Germline V CDR1 and CDR2: LNHDA, SQIVND (reference sequence). Written as DNA, the CDR3 is TGTGCCAGTAGTATAGGACGGGGACTAGCGGAATACGAGCAGTACTTC. Protein sequence: CASSIGRGLAEYEQYF.

This clone was detected once. The CDR3 coding sequence is TGTGCCTGGACAGGGGGGCGTACCTACAATGAGCAGTTCTTC. Translating it yields CAWTGGRTYNEQFF. V gene TRBV30 combines with J gene TRBJ2-1, with D possibly TRBD1 on 7 matching bases. In germline, CDR1 is GTSNPN, CDR2 SVGIG (reference sequence). The CDR3 extends over 14 amino acids. V was cut by 4 bases and J by 2 bases, with 12 bases left in between.

The chain uses TRBV5-1 and TRBJ2-7; 10 nucleotides align to TRBD2. CDR3 length equals 19 residues. CDR1 SGHRS and CDR2 YFSETQ come from the germline V gene. With 2 bases clipped from V and 0 bases from J, the junction kept 14 bases outside the gene matches. The CDR3 DNA sequence: TGCGCCAGCAGCTTCTCCGGGACTAGCGTACTACGGAGCTCCTACGAGCAGTACTTC. Its protein product is CASSFSGTSVLRSSYEQYF.

V usage is TRBV5-5 and J usage is TRBJ2-7; TRBD1 might be the D (6 bases). The CDR3 spans 14 residues. Germline CDR1 SGHKS, CDR2 YYEKEE (reference sequence). Trimming removed 5 bases from V and 3 bases from J, with 15 bases in between. The CDR3 nucleotides are TGTGCCAGCAGACCTTCGCAGGGGTACTACGAGCAGTACTTC. It translates to CASRPSQGYYEQYF. Full variable domain (remainder filled in from reference TRBV5-5 and TRBJ2-7): DAGVTQSPTHLIKTRGQQVTLRCSPISGHKSVSWYQQVLGQGPQFIFQYYEKEERGRGNFPDRFSARQFPNYSSELNVNALLLGDSALYLCASRPSQGYYEQYFGPGTRLTVT.

In its sample, this clone was seen a few times. V usage is TRBV7-3 and J usage is TRBJ2-3; D call uncertain. V was pared by 2 bases and J by 4 bases, with 7 bases between. CDR1 and CDR2 from the germline V gene are SGHTA and FQGTGA. The CDR3 loop spans 13 amino acids. The CDR3 protein is CASSLERADTQYF. CDR3 DNA sequence: TGTGCCAGCAGCTTAGAGAGAGCAGATACGCAGTATTTT.

This clone was counted only a few times. This chain connects TRBV5-5 to TRBJ2-7; 7 bases are shared with TRBD1. Germline V CDR1 and CDR2: SGHKS, YYEKEE (reference sequence). V lost 1 base to trimming and J lost 5 bases; unmatched junction nucleotides: 9. The CDR3 covers 15 residues. CDR3 in DNA: TGTGCCAGCAGCTTGCTTGACAGGGTTACGCACGAGCAGTACTTC. Protein: CASSLLDRVTHEQYF.

This sequence joins TRBV27 and TRBJ2-1; 8 nucleotides line up with TRBD1. The CDR3 extends over 17 amino acids. The germline gives CDR1 MNHEY, CDR2 SMNVEV (reference sequence). The V segment lost 6 bases and the J segment 1 base; nucleotides outside the gene matches: 11. CDR3 in amino acids: CASRSQGAGSSYNEQFF. The DNA of the CDR3 is TGTGCCAGCAGGAGTCAGGGGGCAGGGAGTTCCTACAATGAGCAGTTCTTC.